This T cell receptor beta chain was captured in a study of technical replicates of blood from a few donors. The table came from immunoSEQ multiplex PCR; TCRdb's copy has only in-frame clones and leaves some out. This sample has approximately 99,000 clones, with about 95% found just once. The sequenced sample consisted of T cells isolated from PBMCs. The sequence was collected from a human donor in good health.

For the CDR3, the DNA is TGTGCCTCCCGACAGAGCCCGAACACTGAAGCTTTCTTT. It specifies CASRQSPNTEAFF. The chain combines TRBV30 with TRBJ1-1; a weak D match, TRBD1 (5 bases). Germline-derived CDR1 and CDR2 are GTSNPN and SVGIG (reference sequence). Trimming took off 7 bases at V and 1 base at J, with 13 bases between the two ends. This CDR3 spans 13 amino acids.